This T cell receptor (beta chain) stems from a study of Ad26.COV2.S vaccination and SARS-CoV-2 variants (dated by TCRdb to about 2021). Turning to the overall study: Sequencing of the TCRbeta repertoire served to evaluate the specificity and breadth of SARS-CoV-2-reactive T cell receptors following Ad26.COV2.S vaccination. A total of 32 samples were included in the TCR-sequenced set, comprising approximately 20 Ad26.COV2.S vaccine recipients, 5 placebo recipients and 8 SARS-CoV-2 convalescent individuals.

The time point label of this sample denotes: individuals recovered from natural SARS-CoV-2 infection. TCRbeta CDR3 regions were sequenced with the immunoSEQ Assay. After extraction, genomic DNA underwent amplification by bias-controlled multiplex PCR, followed by high-throughput sequencing. On the study's bioinformatics: To quantify the absolute abundance of each unique TCRbeta CDR3 region, sequences were collapsed and filtered. Usable DNA was measured by amplifying reference genes present in all nucleated cells, and TCRbeta template counts were normalized to that usable DNA to estimate T cell fraction. Repertoire TCRs were annotated as SARS-CoV-2-specific by exact matching of V gene, CDR3 amino acid sequence and J gene to a known reactive TCR set. The reference SARS-CoV-2 TCR set was obtained from MIRA and was filtered for enrichment in COVID-19-positive ImmuneCODE repertoires, whereby public or cross-reactive TCRs were removed. Drawing on the MIRA antigens, annotated TCRs were analysed further at the level of specific ORF or position within ORF. Breadth was defined as annotated unique rearrangements over total unique productive rearrangements; depth was the summed frequency of those rearrangements. TCR breadth was compared between groups using two-sided Wilcoxon rank-sum tests. Held by TCRdb, this immuneACCESS table contains in-frame sequences only and omits some clones. Under half of the omission traces to an unresolved V gene where checked; the cause of the rest is unknown. V and J calls and clone size are copied from that table; D and trimming were computed from the DNA. The sample table shows over 85,000 clones, and 80% are seen once. The ten most abundant clones make up 15% to 20% of the sample.

The research as a whole found: Vaccine and placebo recipients had similar non-spike TCR breadth, a finding consistent with the vaccine containing only spike. Ad26.COV2.S recipients had higher spike-specific TCR breadth than placebo recipients (P = 0.0014). The authors noted that the TCR breadth and depth analyses may have underestimated total T cell responses. After vaccination, spike-specific CD8+ and CD4+ T cell responses were reported to show substantial breadth.

As to this clone: Its specific antigen is unknown. Base qualities are not recorded, but no much larger clone differs from it by a single base.

The germline V and J ends show losses of 5 bases and 3 bases respectively, and no gene match explains 9 bases of the junction. The CDR3 runs 15 residues from the cysteine to the phenylalanine. Only the CDR3 DNA stays, 45 bases, in frame from base 1. The germline V gene provides CDR1 WSHSY and CDR2 SAAADI. The sequencing here drew on peripheral blood, taken after recovery from COVID-19. The clonotype originates from a human donor who had recovered from COVID-19. This receptor chain uses TRBV10-2 and TRBJ2-7, with TRBD1 matching 8 junction bases. DNA sequence: TGCGCCAGCAGTTGGAAGGGGACAGGAGACTACGAGCAGTACTTC. Translated, it gives CASSWKGTGDYEQYF.